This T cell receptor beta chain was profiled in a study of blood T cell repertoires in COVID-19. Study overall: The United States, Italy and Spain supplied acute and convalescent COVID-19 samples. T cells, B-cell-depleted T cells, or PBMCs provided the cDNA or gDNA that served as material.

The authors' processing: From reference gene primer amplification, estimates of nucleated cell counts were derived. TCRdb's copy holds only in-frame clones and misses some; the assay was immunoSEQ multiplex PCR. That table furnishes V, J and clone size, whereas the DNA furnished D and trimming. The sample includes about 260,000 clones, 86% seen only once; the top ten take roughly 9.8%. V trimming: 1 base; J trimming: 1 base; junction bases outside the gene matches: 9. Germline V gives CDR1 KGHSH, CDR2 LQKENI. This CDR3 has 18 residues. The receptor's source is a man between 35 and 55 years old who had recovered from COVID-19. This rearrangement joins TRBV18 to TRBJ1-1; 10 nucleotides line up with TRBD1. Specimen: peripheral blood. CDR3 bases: TGTGCCAGCTCACCACTCGCCCTGGGACAGGGGACGAACACTGAAGCTTTCTTT. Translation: CASSPLALGQGTNTEAFF.